The source of this T cell receptor beta chain is a study of T cell changes during pregnancy in multiple sclerosis (dated by TCRdb to between 2018 and 2020). Background on the whole study: Changes in the T cell repertoire over the course of pregnancy were examined in this study in women with multiple sclerosis.

Library preparation was by the immunoSEQ multiplex PCR assay. The immuneACCESS repertoire file appears here via TCRdb, limited to in-frame rearrangements. These files lack a portion of the clones; in checked studies, under half of the deficit traces to unresolved V genes, and the cause of the others is not known. In this sample the table shows about 84,000 clones, approximately 94% of which occur a single time. The top ten clonotypes cover 2% to 3% of the sample. Comments on this clone: It has no known antigen specificity. Per-nucleotide qualities are absent, and no much larger clonotype sits a single base away.

Sequenced material: peripheral blood, taken in the third trimester of pregnancy. This sequence originates from a female donor with multiple sclerosis, enrolled in a pregnancy study.

The encoded CDR3 is CASSTQLTSPQETQYF. Here is the DNA: TGTGCCAGCAGCACTCAACTCACTAGTCCCCAAGAGACCCAGTACTTC. The V gene is TRBV5-4 and the J gene is TRBJ2-5; TRBD2 is a weak D gene call, 5 bases matching. CDR1 and CDR2, looked up from the germline V gene (reference sequence), are SGHNT and YYREEE. The V and J ends are trimmed by 4 bases and 1 base, leaving 17 bases between them. Including cysteine and phenylalanine, the CDR3 has 16 amino acids. This entry keeps only the CDR3 DNA: 48 bases, framed from base 1.